This TCR beta chain appears in the sequencing data of a study of cytomegalovirus exposure and HLA in healthy donors. Germline V CDR1 and CDR2: SQVTM, ANQGSEA. The CDR3 runs to 13 residues. V was clipped by 7 bases and J by 0 bases, with 12 bases between them. Regarding this clone: Its antigen is unknown.

PCR involved 60 Vbeta and 13 Jbeta primers. The protocol was immunoSEQ multiplex PCR, while the TCRdb copy is restricted to in-frame clones and leaves out a portion. The sample shows over 150,000 clones, around 77% of them seen only once. Notes on the study in general: Previously analyzed data showed that most TCR beta V segments were productive at a frequency of about 90% or about 30%.

The origin of this receptor is a woman aged 18-35 years in good health and CMV-seronegative. The specimen sequenced was PBMCs. The chain links TRBV29-1 to TRBJ1-1; D perhaps matches TRBD1 (6 bases). For the CDR3, the DNA is TGCAGCGGCCAGACAGGACTGAACACTGAAGCTTTCTTT. Amino acids: CSGQTGLNTEAFF.